A selection of T cell receptor beta chains follows, all from one sample in a study of T cell repertoires in cytomegalovirus infection. These receptors have no identified antigens. TCRdb re-called the reads through MiXCR, storing one row per CDR3 protein. The table has about 46,000 distinct CDR3 sequences, 20% seen once. The sequencing input was PBMCs, sequenced either directly or after in vitro stimulation (not recorded which). All receptors come from a human donor in good health (CMV status not recorded). Some clones in this sample may be carry-over from other donors' samples. The CDR3 runs from the conserved cysteine through the conserved F or W. Clone size is not always given. Where it is, it says once, few, many or a class for expanded clones.

j_gene | len | abundance | v_gene | CDR3aa
TRBJ1-2 | 13 | many | TRBV4-1 | CASSRGGDYGYTF
TRBJ2-5 | 12 | few | TRBV7-6 | CASSLTWETQYF
TRBJ1-4 | 16 | NA | TRBV7-2 | CASSSMGITLNEKLFF
TRBJ1-1 | 13 | NA | TRBV7-4 | CASRQTGGTEAFF
TRBJ2-7 | 12 | many | TRBV7-9 | CASSAGPYEQYF
TRBJ2-7 | 12 | few | TRBV5-6 | CASSLVEYEQYF
TRBJ2-7 | 12 | NA | TRBV12-3/TRBV12-4 | CASSPQVALRYF
TRBJ2-5 | 13 | NA | TRBV29-1 | CSVGGRFQETQYF
TRBJ2-3 | 15 | many | TRBV20-1 | CSAKDVGVGTDTQYF
TRBJ2-1 | 15 | many | TRBV7-2 | CASSLWLGLYNEQFF
TRBJ1-1 | 15 | NA | TRBV13 | CASSSGQGVYTEAFF
TRBJ2-3 | 13 | NA | TRBV12-3/TRBV12-4 | CASSPSPADTQYF
TRBJ2-3 | 16 | few | TRBV18 | CASSPLASGPPDTQYF
TRBJ2-4 | 12 | many | TRBV12-3/TRBV12-4 | CASSQDPNIQYF
TRBJ2-2 | 14 | many | TRBV11-3 | CASSPQGYGGELFF
TRBJ2-7 | 15 | once | TRBV12-3/TRBV12-4 | CASSFYTAVGYEQYF
TRBJ2-1 | 13 | few | TRBV14 | CASSLLRTSGLFF
TRBJ2-1 | 16 | few | TRBV6-6 | CASSYSTQRSYNEQFF
TRBJ1-1 | 13 | NA | TRBV5-3 | CASSPGTGIEAFF
TRBJ2-7 | 16 | medium-sized | TRBV10-3 | CAIRDGAGVSSYEQYF
TRBJ2-7 | 15 | medium-sized | TRBV27 | CASSSLVDRQYEQYF
TRBJ2-1 | 15 | many | TRBV24-1 | CATSGGDRGDNEQFF
TRBJ1-5 | 14 | many | TRBV12-3/TRBV12-4 | CASSLGTDSRPQHF
TRBJ2-2 | 14 | many | TRBV7-2 | CASNAGLNTGELFF
TRBJ2-1 | 19 | many | TRBV5-8 | CASTNWELRGLAGYNEQFF
TRBJ1-5 | 14 | NA | TRBV24-1 | CATRRKGGHQPQHF
TRBJ2-7 | 12 | medium-sized | TRBV6-5 | CDGSGVSYEQYF
TRBJ2-7 | 14 | NA | TRBV5-1 | CASSSRTDGYEQYF
TRBJ1-6 | 13 | NA | TRBV20-1 | CSAPTRYNSPLHF
TRBJ1-1 | 14 | many | TRBV7-6 | CASSLAVSGTEAFF
TRBJ2-7 | 15 | few | TRBV19 | CASSISSGSSYEQYF
TRBJ2-3 | 16 | few | TRBV20-1 | CSASPGTGTHTDTQYF
TRBJ1-6 | 13 | NA | TRBV6-6 | CASSYQGQGPLHF
TRBJ2-4 | 13 | few | TRBV6-2/TRBV6-3 | CASSFPGGNIQYF
TRBJ1-1 | 16 | many | TRBV7-6 | CASSLTRSGMVNEAFF
TRBJ1-1 | 15 | NA | TRBV7-9 | CASSFGQGALDEAFF
TRBJ1-3 | 16 | NA | TRBV2 | CASSGGQGLSGNTIYF
TRBJ2-1 | 13 | few | TRBV10-3 | CAISESTGGQQFF
TRBJ2-1 | 15 | many | TRBV7-2 | CASSLEGRPYNEQFF
TRBJ1-3 | 14 | many | TRBV10-3 | CAISNRVYGNTIYF
TRBJ2-3 | 15 | NA | TRBV20-1 | CSAPERTSGPDTQYF
TRBJ1-1 | 12 | few | TRBV29-1 | CSVGTGNTEAFF
TRBJ2-1 | 13 | NA | TRBV19 | CASSMGRGDEQFF
TRBJ2-7 | 15 | few | TRBV4-1 | CASSQWREGTMEQYF
TRBJ2-1 | 15 | NA | TRBV7-2 | CASSFLSGSYNEQFF
TRBJ1-1 | 14 | many | TRBV4-1 | CASSQYPGQTRGFF
TRBJ2-2 | 14 | NA | TRBV11-2 | CASSLGGGTGELFF
TRBJ2-1 | 14 | few | TRBV4-1 | CASSQRSGADEQFF
TRBJ1-5 | 15 | few | TRBV5-6 | CASSFGGTGNQPQHF
TRBJ2-1 | 14 | NA | TRBV20-1 | CSGGLSVLQGEQFF
TRBJ2-3 | 15 | few | TRBV4-2 | CASSREEAEGDTQYF
TRBJ1-6 | 14 | few | TRBV6-5 | CASSRTGFGSPLHF
TRBJ1-4 | 15 | few | TRBV12-3/TRBV12-4 | CASSPGHDKLEKLFF
TRBJ2-5 | 11 | many | TRBV2 | CASQVGETQYF
TRBJ2-6 | 15 | few | TRBV19 | CASSTQGAGANVLTF
TRBJ1-1 | 11 | NA | TRBV10-3 | CAIRKDSEAFF
TRBJ1-1 | 16 | NA | TRBV4-3 | CASSQDSTAYGTEAFF
TRBJ2-3 | 19 | NA | TRBV7-2 | CASSPYWRGGTSSGDTQYF
TRBJ2-5 | 16 | NA | TRBV3-1 | CASSSYAGGFQETQYF